This T cell receptor beta chain originates from a study of human T cells and chemical hapten exposure. Study overall: The patch tests put 0.01% DPC on the skin of the upper back and were read 6 days later. Minor pooled library volume differences mainly drove per-sample TCR yield variation.

This clonotype was detected only a few times. Its cognate antigen is unknown. CDR1 and CDR2 (germline): SEHNR, FQNEAQ (reference sequence). This CDR3 comprises 19 residues. Unmatched junction bases numbered 20, after V lost 4 bases and J lost 9 bases. Regarding the study as a whole: Significantly more large CDR3 similarity clusters were formed by expanded TCRs than by controls. PT1 expanded TCR counts and patch test score correlated positively.

The time point was: patch test 1, 2 weeks after DPC sensitization. The treatment was: therapeutic diphenylcyclopropenone sensitization with weekly scalp DPC. MiXCR, applied by TCRdb to the RACE reads, yields one record per CDR3 protein. The profile covers some 400,000 distinct CDR3 sequences, with more than 4.5% appearing a single time and around 2% taken by the ten largest. This receptor was obtained from a woman in her fifties or sixties with alopecia areata. Some clones in this sample may be carry-over from other donors' samples. Specimen: whole blood, collected in connection with sensitization to the hapten diphenylcyclopropenone (DPC). V and J are TRBV7-9 and TRBJ1-6, with 8 nucleotides matching TRBD1. In DNA form, the CDR3 reads TGTGCCAGCAGCTCCCCCCTCAGAGGACAGGGAAGGGTTCGTTCACCCCTCCACTTT. This encodes CASSSPLRGQGRVRSPLHF.